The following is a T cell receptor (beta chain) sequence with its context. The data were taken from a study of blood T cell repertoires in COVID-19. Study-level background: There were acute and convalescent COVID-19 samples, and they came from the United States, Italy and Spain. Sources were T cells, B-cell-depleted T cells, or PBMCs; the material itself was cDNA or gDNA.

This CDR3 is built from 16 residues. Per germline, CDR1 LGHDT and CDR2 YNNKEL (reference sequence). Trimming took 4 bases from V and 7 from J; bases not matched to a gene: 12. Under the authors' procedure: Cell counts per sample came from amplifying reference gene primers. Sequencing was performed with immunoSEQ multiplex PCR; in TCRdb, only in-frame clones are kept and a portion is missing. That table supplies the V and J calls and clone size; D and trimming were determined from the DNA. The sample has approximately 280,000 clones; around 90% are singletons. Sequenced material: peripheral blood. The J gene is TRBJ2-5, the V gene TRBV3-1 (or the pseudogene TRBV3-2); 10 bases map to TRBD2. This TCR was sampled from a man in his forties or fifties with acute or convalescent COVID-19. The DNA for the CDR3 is TGTGCCAGCAGCCTCCCTAGCGGGGGCCCTCGGGGGACCCAGTACTTC. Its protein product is CASSLPSGGPRGTQYF.